In its sample, the clone carrying this TCR beta chain was seen once. What it binds is not known. These data come from a study of vaccination and CD4 T cells after COVID-19. CD4+ T cells that had been cultured provided DNA sequenced with the Oncomine TCR Beta short-read assay. TCRdb re-derived calls from the PCR reads in MiXCR, one entry per CDR3 protein. The sample consists of roughly 20,000 distinct CDR3 sequences, approximately 40% of them appearing once. Treatment reported: 10-day PBMC culture with coronavirus spike peptide pools or control peptides (ViraFEST assay). The ViraFEST method relied on peptide pools to expand antigen-specific T cells, followed by TCR sequencing. The CDR3 has 16 residues. Germline CDR1 is SGHDN and CDR2 is FVKESK. J was trimmed by 2 bases and V by 4 bases; bases with no gene match: 7.

This specimen consisted of CD4+ T cells from blood, cultured in vitro, obtained before SARS-CoV-2 vaccination. This TCR was sampled from a human donor who had recovered from COVID-19. The chain employs TRBV14 and TRBJ2-2; the match to TRBD1 covers 7 bases. Here the CDR3 DNA reads TGTGCCAGCAGCCTTACGACAGGGCGCAACACCGGGGAGCTGTTTTTT. This encodes CASSLTTGRNTGELFF.